Presented here are 32 T cell receptor beta chains from one specimen sequenced in a study of cytomegalovirus exposure and HLA in healthy donors. The PCR used 60 Vbeta and 13 Jbeta primers. This table comes from immunoSEQ multiplex PCR, and its TCRdb copy is limited to in-frame clones, with some not included. The table has over 65,000 clones, around 80% seen once. The sequencing input was PBMCs. These receptors all stem from a man between 35 and 55 years old in good health and CMV-seronegative.

The chain carries TRBV11-3 and TRBJ2-7; the match to TRBD1 covers 7 bases. The CDR3 sequence is 13 residues long. J gave up 5 bases and V 5 bases, and 6 bases lay outside the gene matches. Germline V gene sequence: CDR1 SGHNT, CDR2 YENEEA. The CDR3 is CASSDRVLHEQYF. The CDR3 coding sequence is TGTGCCAGCAGCGACAGGGTACTCCACGAGCAGTACTTC.

The sample holds one count of this clone. The chain employs TRBV10-3 and TRBJ2-3; tentative D call: TRBD2 (5 bases). Trimming stripped 0 bases from V and 0 bases from J, with 7 bases between. The CDR3 spans 15 residues. Germline assignment: CDR1 ENHRY and CDR2 SYGVKD. The CDR3 sequence: CAISESGVSTDTQYF. CDR3 in DNA: TGTGCCATCAGTGAGTCGGGAGTCAGCACAGATACGCAGTATTTT.

This chain's CDR3 is CASSLAGSLETQYF. CDR3 sequence (DNA): TGTGCCAGCAGCCTAGCGGGAAGTCTAGAGACCCAGTACTTC. The chain employs TRBV5-4 and TRBJ2-5, with TRBD2 identical over 9 bases. Germline V gene sequence: CDR1 SGHNT, CDR2 YYREEE (reference sequence). There are 14 residues in the CDR3. J lost 4 bases, V lost 4 bases, and 5 bases had no gene match.

This clone was counted between two and nine times. The V gene is TRBV19, the J gene TRBJ1-1; D unclear. The CDR3 extends over 13 amino acids. Germline CDR1 is LNHDA and CDR2 is SQIVND (reference sequence). Trimming pared 6 bases from V and 3 bases from J, leaving 11 bases between. This chain's CDR3 is CASSLGEDTEAFF. The CDR3, as DNA: TGTGCCAGTAGCCTTGGAGAGGACACTGAAGCTTTCTTT.

The gene calls are TRBV28 and TRBJ2-3, with D tentatively TRBD2 (7 bases). Trimming took 5 bases from V and 5 from J, leaving 20 bases between them. This CDR3 is built from 16 residues. CDR1 MDHEN and CDR2 SYDVKM come from the germline V gene. The CDR3 region has the DNA TGTGCCAGCAGTCCGCCCGCGGGGGCAGAAGTAGATACGCAGTATTTT. Encoded protein: CASSPPAGAEVDTQYF.

The chain couples TRBV30 to TRBJ2-5; TRBD1 aligns across 7 bases. Germline CDR1 reads GTSNPN; CDR2 reads SVGIG (reference sequence). The CDR3 spans 14 residues. J lost 3 bases, V lost 2 bases, and 6 bases had no gene match. CDR3 protein: CAWSRGQSEETQYF. Here the CDR3 DNA reads TGTGCCTGGAGTCGGGGACAGTCTGAAGAGACCCAGTACTTC.

The V gene is TRBV10-1, the J gene TRBJ2-1; TRBD2 aligns across 9 bases. Germline V gene data show CDR1 as WNHNN and CDR2 as SYGVQD (reference sequence). The CDR3 covers 15 residues. Unmatched junction bases numbered 6, after V lost 3 bases and J lost 6 bases. The CDR3 bases are TGCGCCAGCAGTGAATGGCGGGGGGGCCCCAATGAGCAGTTCTTC. Amino acids: CASSEWRGGPNEQFF.

This clone was observed a few times. This sequence joins TRBV19 and TRBJ2-7, with 9 bases identical to TRBD1. In germline, CDR1 is LNHDA, CDR2 SQIVND (reference sequence). This CDR3 comprises 15 residues. The ends lost 1 base at V and 6 bases at J; junction bases unmatched: 7. CDR3 DNA: TGTGCCAGTAGTATAGTGGACAGGGGCATGGGCGAGCAGTACTTC. This gives the protein CASSIVDRGMGEQYF.

The rearrangement uses TRBV7-9 and TRBJ1-1; D perhaps matches TRBD1 (5 bases). CDR3 length equals 14 residues. Germline values: CDR1 SEHNR, CDR2 FQNEAQ (reference sequence). Between the trimmed V and J ends, which lost 6 bases and 4 bases, there was a span of 15 bases. The CDR3 region is CASSPDWGGTEAFF. Written as DNA, the CDR3 is TGTGCCAGCAGTCCAGATTGGGGCGGCACTGAAGCTTTCTTT.

Notes on this clone: An end of the junction does not agree with germline; a read error may underlie this. V and J are TRBV7-7 and TRBJ2-5; D is perhaps TRBD1 (6 bases). From germline, CDR1 is SSHAT and CDR2 FNYEAQ (reference sequence). The CDR3 has 15 amino acids. CDR3 nucleotide sequence: TGTGCTAGCAGCCCCCGGGACACTCGACAAGAGACCCAGTACTTC. It codes for CASSPRDTRQETQYF. The full variable domain, its missing parts supplied by reference TRBV7-7 and TRBJ2-5, is GAGVSQSPRYKVTKRGQDVTLRCDPISSHATLYWYQQALGQGPEFLTYFNYEAQPDKSGLPSDRFSAERPEGSISTLTIQRTEQRDSAMYRCASSPRDTRQETQYFGPGTRLLVL.

CDR3 loop: CATRPSRGGHETQYF. The CDR3 DNA follows: TGTGCCACCAGACCAAGCCGGGGGGGCCATGAGACCCAGTACTTC. The rearrangement links TRBV15 to TRBJ2-5; 8 bases align to TRBD2. The ends lost 6 bases at V and 5 bases at J; junction bases unmatched: 11. From germline, CDR1 is LNHNV and CDR2 YYDKDF (reference sequence). The CDR3 covers 15 residues.

This chain uses TRBV30 with TRBJ1-1, with D possibly TRBD1 on 6 matching bases. Trimming removed 5 bases at V and 2 bases at J, with 21 bases between. The CDR3 has 16 amino acids. Germline-derived CDR1 and CDR2 are GTSNPN and SVGIG (reference sequence). CDR3 sequence reads: CAWEKSGGPSNTEAFF. CDR3 coding DNA: TGTGCCTGGGAAAAATCCGGGGGGCCCTCAAACACTGAAGCTTTCTTT. Filled out from reference TRBV30 and TRBJ1-1, the complete variable domain reads SQTIHQWPATLVQPVGSPLSLECTVEGTSNPNLYWYRQAAGRGLQLLFYSVGIGQISSEVPQNLSASRPQDRQFILSSKKLLLSDSGFYLCAWEKSGGPSNTEAFFGQGTRLTVV.

The J gene is TRBJ2-1, the V gene TRBV5-4; D not resolved. Germline values: CDR1 SGHNT, CDR2 YYREEE (reference sequence). V was trimmed by 4 bases and J by 7 bases, leaving 15 bases between them. The CDR3 contains 14 residues. The CDR3: CASSLGAPPNEQFF. The DNA of the CDR3 is TGTGCCAGCAGCCTAGGTGCCCCCCCGAATGAGCAGTTCTTC.

The chain recombines TRBV6-4 with TRBJ2-3, with TRBD1 as a possible D gene (6 bases). Per the germline V gene, CDR1 is MRHNA and CDR2 is SNTAGT. V was shortened by 0 bases and J by 2 bases, with 12 bases between the two germline ends. The CDR3 is 16 amino acids. The CDR3 bases are TGTGCCAGCAGTGACTCTAAGTTGGGGGCCACAGATACGCAGTATTTT. This encodes CASSDSKLGATDTQYF.

In this sample, this clone turned up a few times. The junction departs from the called germline gene at one end, perhaps through a read error. The V and J genes are TRBV7-9 and TRBJ2-7; TRBD2 matches 10 bases. CDR3 size: 13 residues. The germline CDR1 and CDR2 sequences are SEHNR and FQNEAQ (reference sequence). CDR3 residues: CASSSLQAGGVVF. CDR3 coding DNA: TGTGCCAGCAGCTCCCTCCAAGCGGGGGGGGTAGTTTTC.

The CDR3 protein is CASSWEDNTEAFF. The CDR3 DNA follows: TGCGCCAGCAGCTGGGAGGATAACACTGAAGCTTTCTTT. The chain employs TRBV5-1 and TRBJ1-1, with D hard to call. The CDR3 extends over 13 amino acids. CDR1 and CDR2 from the germline V gene are SGHRS and YFSETQ. The V end lost 3 bases, the J end lost 2 bases, and 8 bases lay between the germline ends.

The V gene is TRBV29-1, the J gene TRBJ1-5; D remains unclear. The CDR3 has 12 amino acids. Germline lookup yields CDR1 SQVTM and CDR2 ANQGSEA. Trimming took off 4 bases at V and 0 bases at J, with 4 bases between the two ends. CDR3 residues: CSVASSNQPQHF. The CDR3 DNA sequence: TGCAGCGTTGCTAGTAGCAATCAGCCCCAGCATTTT.

This clone showed up just once. V is TRBV4-1 and J is TRBJ2-7; 7 nucleotides line up with TRBD1. This CDR3 comprises 15 residues. Germline CDR1 reads MGHRA; CDR2 reads YSYEKL. With 2 bases clipped from V and 6 bases from J, the junction kept 10 bases outside the gene matches. The CDR3 DNA follows: TGCGCCAGCAGCCAATTTGACAGGGAACACGGCGAGCAGTACTTC. The encoded protein is CASSQFDREHGEQYF.

In this sample, this clone turned up a few times. The chain is built from TRBV28 and TRBJ1-1, with 8 nucleotides matching TRBD1. The germline V gene has CDR1 MDHEN and CDR2 SYDVKM. Trimming at V came to 6 bases and at J to 2 bases, leaving 8 bases not matched to a gene. The CDR3 totals 15 residues. CDR3 amino acids: CASSPRTGINTEAFF. As DNA, the CDR3 is TGTGCCAGCAGCCCACGGACAGGGATTAACACTGAAGCTTTCTTT.

This sequence joins TRBV7-8 and TRBJ1-1; no reliable D call. This CDR3 comprises 14 residues. Germline assignment: CDR1 SGHVS and CDR2 FQNEAQ. Trimming removed 2 bases at V and 3 bases at J, with 10 bases between. In DNA form, the CDR3 reads TGTGCCAGCAGCTTACAGGTAGTAGACACTGAAGCTTTCTTT. This gives the protein CASSLQVVDTEAFF.

This clone was counted between two and nine times. This chain connects TRBV2 to TRBJ1-1, with D possibly TRBD1 on 5 matching bases. The V end was cut by 5 bases, the J end by 4 bases, with 11 bases between. The CDR3 covers 13 residues. CDR1 is SNHLY, CDR2 FYNNEI, per germline. The CDR3: CASSPPGLTEAFF. Here the CDR3 DNA reads TGTGCCAGCAGTCCCCCGGGACTCACTGAAGCTTTCTTT.

This chain connects TRBV5-4 to TRBJ1-1; tentative D call: TRBD1 (5 bases). Germline loops: CDR1 SGHNT, CDR2 YYREEE (reference sequence). V lost 4 bases to trimming and J lost 8 bases, with 27 bases between them. The CDR3 is made up of 17 amino acids. CDR3 amino acids: CASSHSRTSAFGREAFF. The CDR3 DNA reads as TGTGCCAGCAGCCATAGCAGGACAAGCGCTTTTGGCCGCGAAGCTTTCTTT. The full variable domain, completed using reference TRBV5-4 and TRBJ1-1, is ETGVTQSPTHLIKTRGQQVTLRCSSQSGHNTVSWYQQALGQGPQFIFQYYREEENGRGNFPPRFSGLQFPNYSSELNVNALELDDSALYLCASSHSRTSAFGREAFFGQGTRLTVV.

This chain connects TRBV28 to TRBJ1-6; a possible D gene is TRBD1 (5 bases). Deletions cut 6 bases from V and 10 bases from J, with 16 bases between. This CDR3 is 14 amino acids long. Germline V gene sequence: CDR1 MDHEN, CDR2 SYDVKM. The CDR3 loop reads CASSPSRVASPLHF. Written as DNA, the CDR3 is TGTGCCAGCAGCCCGAGCAGGGTTGCGTCACCCCTCCACTTT.

The chain recombines TRBV19 with TRBJ2-5, with 7 positions matching TRBD1. The CDR3 has 14 amino acids. V lost 5 bases to trimming and J lost 1 base; unmatched junction nucleotides: 4. The germline gives CDR1 LNHDA, CDR2 SQIVND (reference sequence). The CDR3 is CASSVGQLQETQYF. The CDR3 nucleotides read TGTGCCAGTAGTGTGGGACAGCTCCAAGAGACCCAGTACTTC.

V gene TRBV5-1 combines with J gene TRBJ2-5, with 9 bases identical to TRBD1. This CDR3 has 16 residues. Germline trimming cut 1 base from V and 4 bases from J; bases unmatched to any gene: 8. Germline lookup yields CDR1 SGHRS and CDR2 YFSETQ. The CDR3 DNA reads TGCGCCAGCAGCTTGAGAATGGGACAGGGTGGAGAGACCCAGTACTTC. Residues: CASSLRMGQGGETQYF. The full variable domain, in which reference TRBV5-1 and TRBJ2-5 provide the parts outside the CDR3, is KAGVTQTPRYLIKTRGQQVTLSCSPISGHRSVSWYQQTPGQGLQFLFEYFSETQRNKGNFPGRFSGRQFSNSRSEMNVSTLELGDSALYLCASSLRMGQGGETQYFGPGTRLLVL.

This clone was seen more than once but under ten times. The chain has TRBV28 and TRBJ1-5; D might be TRBD1 (5 bases). V shed 3 bases and J shed 4 bases, with 10 bases lying between them. The CDR3 spans 14 residues. Germline V CDR1 and CDR2: MDHEN, SYDVKM. The CDR3 nucleotides are TGTGCCAGCAGTTTCCTTCGGACAAATCAGCCCCAGCATTTT. This encodes CASSFLRTNQPQHF.

The V call is TRBV27, the J call TRBJ1-3; possible D gene TRBD1, 5 bases. V lost 5 bases and J 0 bases, leaving 8 bases between the germline ends. The CDR3 runs to 14 residues. In germline, CDR1 is MNHEY, CDR2 SMNVEV (reference sequence). The CDR3 nucleotides read TGTGCCAGCAGTAGACAGTTCTCTGGAAACACCATATATTTT. Its protein is CASSRQFSGNTIYF.

This chain connects TRBV28 to TRBJ1-4; no clear D. The CDR3 extends over 12 amino acids. Trimming removed 7 bases at V and 8 bases at J, with 11 bases between. The germline CDR1 and CDR2 sequences are MDHEN and SYDVKM. This CDR3 reads CASTLSGEKLFF. The CDR3 region has the DNA TGTGCCAGCACCCTCAGCGGGGAAAAACTGTTTTTT.

The chain joins TRBV11-3 to TRBJ1-1; D is unresolved. The length of the CDR3 is 12 residues. Looked up from germline, CDR1 is SGHNT and CDR2 is YENEEA. Deletions cut 4 bases from V and 6 bases from J, with 9 bases between. The CDR3 reads CASSWQASEAFF. The CDR3 DNA sequence: TGTGCCAGCAGCTGGCAGGCGTCTGAAGCTTTCTTT.

This rearrangement joins TRBV7-2 to TRBJ1-4; D gene uncertain. V dropped 2 bases and J dropped 7 bases, with 5 bases sitting between them. Germline V gene lookup returns CDR1 SGHTA and CDR2 FQGNSA. The CDR3 is 12 amino acids. In DNA, the CDR3 is TGTGCCAGCAGCTTACCGGGTGAAAAACTGTTTTTT. Translation: CASSLPGEKLFF.

This clone was seen a few times. The CDR3 DNA reads as TGTGCCAGCAGTGATTCTTCTTGGTTGAGGCCTAATGAAAAACTGTTTTTT. It yields the protein CASSDSSWLRPNEKLFF. This chain connects TRBV2 to TRBJ1-4; D unresolved. The V gene lost 3 bases and the J gene lost 3 bases, with 17 bases spanning the gap. The CDR3 contains 17 residues. The germline CDR1 and CDR2 sequences are SNHLY and FYNNEI.

V is TRBV9 and J is TRBJ1-1; D not resolved. This CDR3 region has 13 residues. V lost 0 bases to trimming and J lost 1 base, with 4 bases between them. The germline V gene encodes CDR1 SGDLS and CDR2 YYNGEE. The CDR3 bases are TGTGCCAGCAGCGTAGCCTCGAACACTGAAGCTTTCTTT. Protein product: CASSVASNTEAFF. The full variable domain, its missing parts supplied by reference TRBV9 and TRBJ1-1, is DSGVTQTPKHLITATGQRVTLRCSPRSGDLSVYWYQQSLDQGLQFLIQYYNGEERAKGNILERFSAQQFPDLHSELNLSSLELGDSALYFCASSVASNTEAFFGQGTRLTVV.